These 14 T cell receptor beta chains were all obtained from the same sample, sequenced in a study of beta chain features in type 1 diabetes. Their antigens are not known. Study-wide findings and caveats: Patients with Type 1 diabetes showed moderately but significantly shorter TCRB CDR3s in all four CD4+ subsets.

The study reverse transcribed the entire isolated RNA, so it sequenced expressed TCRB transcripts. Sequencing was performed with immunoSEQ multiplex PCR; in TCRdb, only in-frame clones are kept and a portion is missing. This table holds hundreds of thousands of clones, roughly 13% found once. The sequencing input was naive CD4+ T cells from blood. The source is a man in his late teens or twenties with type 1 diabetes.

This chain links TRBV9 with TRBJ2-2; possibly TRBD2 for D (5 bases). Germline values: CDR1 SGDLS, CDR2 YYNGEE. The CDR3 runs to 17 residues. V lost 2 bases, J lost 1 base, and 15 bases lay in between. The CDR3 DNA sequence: TGTGCCAGCAGCGTCCTACCGGGGATTGGGAACACCGGGGAGCTGTTTTTT. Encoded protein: CASSVLPGIGNTGELFF.

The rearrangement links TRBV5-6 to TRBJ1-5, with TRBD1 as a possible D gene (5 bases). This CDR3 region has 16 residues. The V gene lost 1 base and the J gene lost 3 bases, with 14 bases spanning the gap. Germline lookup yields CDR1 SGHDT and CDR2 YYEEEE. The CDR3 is CASSLQGSRPNQPQHF. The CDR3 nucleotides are TGTGCCAGCAGCTTGCAGGGCTCGCGACCCAATCAGCCCCAGCATTTT.

The CDR3 here is CASSSEREVATGELFF. For the CDR3, the DNA is TGTGCCAGCAGCTCGGAGCGGGAGGTGGCCACCGGGGAGCTGTTTTTT. This chain joins TRBV11-1 and TRBJ2-2, with TRBD2 identical over 9 bases. Trimming took 4 bases from V and 4 from J; bases not matched to a gene: 7. Germline V gene sequence: CDR1 SGHAT, CDR2 FQDESV (reference sequence). The CDR3 length is 16 residues.

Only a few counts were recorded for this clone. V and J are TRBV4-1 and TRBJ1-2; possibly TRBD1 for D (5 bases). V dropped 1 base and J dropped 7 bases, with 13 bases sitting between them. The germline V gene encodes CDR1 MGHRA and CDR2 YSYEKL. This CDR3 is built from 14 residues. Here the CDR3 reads CASSQVQGMSGYTF. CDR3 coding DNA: TGCGCCAGCAGCCAAGTTCAGGGAATGAGTGGCTACACCTTC.

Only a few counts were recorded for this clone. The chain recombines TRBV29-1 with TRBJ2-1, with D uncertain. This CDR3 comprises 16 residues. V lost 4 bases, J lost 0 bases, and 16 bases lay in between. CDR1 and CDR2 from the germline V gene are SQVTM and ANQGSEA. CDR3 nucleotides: TGCAGCGTTGCCTCTATCGGGCTAAGCTCCTACAATGAGCAGTTCTTC. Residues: CSVASIGLSSYNEQFF.

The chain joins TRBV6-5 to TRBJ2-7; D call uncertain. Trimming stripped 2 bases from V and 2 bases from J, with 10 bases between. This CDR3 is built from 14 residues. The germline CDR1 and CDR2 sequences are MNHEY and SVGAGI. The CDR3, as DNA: TGTGCCAGCAGTTACGGTGCAGATACCTACGAGCAGTACTTC. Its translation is CASSYGADTYEQYF.

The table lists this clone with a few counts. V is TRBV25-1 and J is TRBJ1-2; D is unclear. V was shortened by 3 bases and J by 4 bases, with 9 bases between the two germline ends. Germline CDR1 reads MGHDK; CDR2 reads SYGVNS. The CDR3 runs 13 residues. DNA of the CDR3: TGTGCCAGCAGTGACCCCGCAACCTATGGCTACACCTTC. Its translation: CASSDPATYGYTF.

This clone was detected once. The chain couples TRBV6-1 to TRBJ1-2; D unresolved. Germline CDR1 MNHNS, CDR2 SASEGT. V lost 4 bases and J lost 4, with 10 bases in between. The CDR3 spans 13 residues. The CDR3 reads CASSGPGLYGYTF. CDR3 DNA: TGTGCCAGCAGTGGACCGGGCCTCTATGGCTACACCTTC.

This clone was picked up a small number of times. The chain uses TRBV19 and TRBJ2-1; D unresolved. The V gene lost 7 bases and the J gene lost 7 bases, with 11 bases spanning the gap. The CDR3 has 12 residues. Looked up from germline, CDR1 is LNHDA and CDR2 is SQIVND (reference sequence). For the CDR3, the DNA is TGTGCCAGTAATTCCCAATGGAATGAGCAGTTCTTC. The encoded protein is CASNSQWNEQFF.

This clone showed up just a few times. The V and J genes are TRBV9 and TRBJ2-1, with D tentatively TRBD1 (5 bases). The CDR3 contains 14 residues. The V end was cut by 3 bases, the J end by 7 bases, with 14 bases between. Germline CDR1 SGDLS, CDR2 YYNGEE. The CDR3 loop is CASSGPGALNEQFF. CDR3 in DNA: TGTGCCAGCAGCGGACCTGGGGCTTTGAATGAGCAGTTCTTC.

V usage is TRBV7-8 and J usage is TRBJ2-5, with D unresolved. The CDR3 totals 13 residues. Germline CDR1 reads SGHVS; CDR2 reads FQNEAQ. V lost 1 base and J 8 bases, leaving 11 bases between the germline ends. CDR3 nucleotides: TGTGCCAGCAGCTTAGGTGAAGGGCAAACCCAGTACTTC. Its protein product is CASSLGEGQTQYF. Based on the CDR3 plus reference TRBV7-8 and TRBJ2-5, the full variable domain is GAGVSQSPRYKVAKRGQDVALRCDPISGHVSLFWYQQALGQGPEFLTYFQNEAQLDKSGLPSDRFFAERPEGSVSTLKIQRTQQEDSAVYLCASSLGEGQTQYFGPGTRLLVL.

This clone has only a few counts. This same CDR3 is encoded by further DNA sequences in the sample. CDR3 sequence: CAWSVGVSGANVLTF. The DNA of the CDR3 is TGTGCCTGGAGTGTAGGAGTCTCTGGGGCCAACGTCCTGACTTTC. V is TRBV30 and J is TRBJ2-6; D unresolved. Germline loops: CDR1 GTSNPN, CDR2 SVGIG (reference sequence). The CDR3 runs to 15 residues. V was trimmed by 0 bases and J by 0 bases, leaving 6 bases between them. The full variable domain, its missing parts supplied by reference TRBV30 and TRBJ2-6, is SQTIHQWPATLVQPVGSPLSLECTVEGTSNPNLYWYRQAAGRGLQLLFYSVGIGQISSEVPQNLSASRPQDRQFILSSKKLLLSDSGFYLCAWSVGVSGANVLTFGAGSRLTVL.

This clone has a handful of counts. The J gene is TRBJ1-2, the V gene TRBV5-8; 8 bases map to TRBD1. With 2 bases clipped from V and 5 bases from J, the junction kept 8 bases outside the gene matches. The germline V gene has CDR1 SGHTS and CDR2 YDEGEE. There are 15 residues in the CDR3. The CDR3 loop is CASSLNRGYPYGYTF. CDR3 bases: TGTGCCAGCAGCTTAAACAGGGGGTACCCTTATGGCTACACCTTC.

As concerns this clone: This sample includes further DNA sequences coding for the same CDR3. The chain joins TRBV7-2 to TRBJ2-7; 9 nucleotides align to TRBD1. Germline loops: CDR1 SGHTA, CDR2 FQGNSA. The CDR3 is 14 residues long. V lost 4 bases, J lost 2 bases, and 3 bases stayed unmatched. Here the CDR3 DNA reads TGTGCCAGCAGCTCGGACAGGGGTGCCTACGAGCAGTACTTC. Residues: CASSSDRGAYEQYF.